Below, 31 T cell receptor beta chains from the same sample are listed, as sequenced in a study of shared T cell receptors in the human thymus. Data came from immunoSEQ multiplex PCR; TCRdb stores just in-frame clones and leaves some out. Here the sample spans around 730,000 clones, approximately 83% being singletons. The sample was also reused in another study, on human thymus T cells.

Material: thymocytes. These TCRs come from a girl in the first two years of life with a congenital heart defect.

The CDR3 nucleotides are TGTGCCAGCAGCTTGGCCGGGAGGCCCGATAATGAAAAACTGTTTTTT. Its translation is CASSLAGRPDNEKLFF. The chain joins TRBV5-5 to TRBJ1-4; D gene unclear. V lost 0 bases, J lost 4 bases, and 13 bases lay in between. CDR1 is SGHKS and CDR2 is YYEKEE in the germline V gene (reference sequence). CDR3 length: 16 residues.

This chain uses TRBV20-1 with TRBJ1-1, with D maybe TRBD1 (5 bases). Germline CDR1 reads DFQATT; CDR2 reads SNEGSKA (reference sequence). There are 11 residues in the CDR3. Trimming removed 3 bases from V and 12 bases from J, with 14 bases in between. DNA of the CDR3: TGCAGTGCTAGTCCCCAGGGTTCCTCTTTCTTT. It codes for CSASPQGSSFF.

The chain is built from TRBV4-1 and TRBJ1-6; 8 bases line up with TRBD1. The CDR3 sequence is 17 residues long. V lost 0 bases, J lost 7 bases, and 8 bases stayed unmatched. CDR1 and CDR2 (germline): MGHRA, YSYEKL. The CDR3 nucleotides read TGCGCCAGCAGCCAAGAAGGTCATAACAGGGGGAATTCACCCCTCCACTTT. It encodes CASSQEGHNRGNSPLHF.

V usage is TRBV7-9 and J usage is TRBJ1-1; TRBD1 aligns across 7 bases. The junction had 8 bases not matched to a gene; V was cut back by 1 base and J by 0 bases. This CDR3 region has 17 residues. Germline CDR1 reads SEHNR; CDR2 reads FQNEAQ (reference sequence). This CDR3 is CASSLDLRGQMNTEAFF. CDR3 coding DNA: TGTGCCAGCAGCTTAGACCTGAGGGGACAGATGAACACTGAAGCTTTCTTT.

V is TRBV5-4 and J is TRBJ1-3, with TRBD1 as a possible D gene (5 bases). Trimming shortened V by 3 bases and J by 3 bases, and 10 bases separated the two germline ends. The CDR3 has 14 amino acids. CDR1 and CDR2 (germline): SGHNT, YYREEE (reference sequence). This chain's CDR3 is CASSSGEGGNTIYF. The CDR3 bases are TGTGCCAGCAGCTCGGGGGAGGGTGGAAACACCATATATTTT.

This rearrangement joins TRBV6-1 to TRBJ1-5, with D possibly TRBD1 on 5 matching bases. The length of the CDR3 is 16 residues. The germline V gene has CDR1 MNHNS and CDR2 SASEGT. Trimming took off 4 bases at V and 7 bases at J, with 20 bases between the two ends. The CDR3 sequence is CASSVIPQGGKQPQHF. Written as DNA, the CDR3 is TGTGCCAGCAGTGTAATCCCGCAGGGAGGTAAACAGCCCCAGCATTTT.

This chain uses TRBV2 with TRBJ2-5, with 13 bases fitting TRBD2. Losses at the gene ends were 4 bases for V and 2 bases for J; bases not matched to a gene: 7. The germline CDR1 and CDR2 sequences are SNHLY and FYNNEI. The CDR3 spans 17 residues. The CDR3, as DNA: TGTGCCAGCAGTGGATTGACTAGCGGGGGGTCACAAGAGACCCAGTACTTC. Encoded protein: CASSGLTSGGSQETQYF.

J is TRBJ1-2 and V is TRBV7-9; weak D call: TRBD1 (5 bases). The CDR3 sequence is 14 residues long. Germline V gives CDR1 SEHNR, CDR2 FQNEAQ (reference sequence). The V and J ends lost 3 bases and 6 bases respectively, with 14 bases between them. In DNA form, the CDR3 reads TGTGCCAGCAGCTTGGGGCTCAGTGTGAATGGCTACACCTTC. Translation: CASSLGLSVNGYTF.

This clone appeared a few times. In DNA form, the CDR3 reads TGTGCCAGCAGCTTAGGTGACAGGGGAAGAGCCAAAAACATTCAGTACTTC. It codes for CASSLGDRGRAKNIQYF. J is TRBJ2-4 and V is TRBV11-2; 8 bases are a match to TRBD1. Per the germline V gene, CDR1 is SGHAT and CDR2 is FQNNGV. The ends lost 1 base at V and 0 bases at J; junction bases unmatched: 5. This CDR3 has 17 amino acids.

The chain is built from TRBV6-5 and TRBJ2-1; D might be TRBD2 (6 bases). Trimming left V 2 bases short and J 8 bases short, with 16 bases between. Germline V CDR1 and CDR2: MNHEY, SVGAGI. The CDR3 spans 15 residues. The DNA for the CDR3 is TGTGCCAGCAGTTACACCCCAGGAGGGGCCCATGAGCAGTTCTTC. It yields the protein CASSYTPGGAHEQFF.

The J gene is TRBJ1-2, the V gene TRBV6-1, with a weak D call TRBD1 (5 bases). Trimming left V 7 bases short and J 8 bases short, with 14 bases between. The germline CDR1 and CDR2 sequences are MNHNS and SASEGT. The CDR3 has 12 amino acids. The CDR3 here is CASTGTPGGYTF. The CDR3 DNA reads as TGTGCCAGCACCGGGACTCCTGGAGGCTACACCTTC.

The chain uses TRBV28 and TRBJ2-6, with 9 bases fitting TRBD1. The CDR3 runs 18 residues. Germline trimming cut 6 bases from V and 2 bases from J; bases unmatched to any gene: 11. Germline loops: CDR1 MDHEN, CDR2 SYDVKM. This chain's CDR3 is CASSYRDRVSPGANVLTF. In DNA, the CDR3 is TGTGCCAGCAGCTACCGGGACAGGGTTTCCCCTGGGGCCAACGTCCTGACTTTC. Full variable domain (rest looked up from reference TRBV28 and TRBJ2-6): DVKVTQSSRYLVKRTGEKVFLECVQDMDHENMFWYRQDPGLGLRLIYFSYDVKMKEKGDIPEGYSVSREKKERFSLILESASTNQTSMYLCASSYRDRVSPGANVLTFGAGSRLTVL.

CDR3 sequence (DNA): TGTGCCAGCAGTTACTCGTTCGGGACAGAGTTTGAAAAACTGTTTTTT. Amino acids: CASSYSFGTEFEKLFF. The chain carries TRBV6-5 and TRBJ1-4, with 7 bases that match TRBD1. The CDR3 is 16 residues long. The junction had 8 bases not matched to a gene; V was cut back by 0 bases and J by 7 bases. Germline CDR1 reads MNHEY; CDR2 reads SVGAGI.

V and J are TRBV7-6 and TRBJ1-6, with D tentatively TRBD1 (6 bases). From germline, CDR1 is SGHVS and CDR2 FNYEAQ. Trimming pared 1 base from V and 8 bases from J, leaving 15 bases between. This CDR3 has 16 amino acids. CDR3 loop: CASSLGHGQRYSPLHF. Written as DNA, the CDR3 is TGTGCCAGCAGCTTAGGGCATGGACAGCGTTATTCACCCCTCCACTTT.

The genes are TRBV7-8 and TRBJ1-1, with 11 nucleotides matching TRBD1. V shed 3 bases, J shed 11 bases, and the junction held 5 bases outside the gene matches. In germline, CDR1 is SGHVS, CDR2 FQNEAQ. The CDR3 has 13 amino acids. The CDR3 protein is CASSLGQGVGAFF. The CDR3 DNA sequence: TGTGCCAGCAGCTTGGGACAGGGGGTGGGGGCTTTCTTT. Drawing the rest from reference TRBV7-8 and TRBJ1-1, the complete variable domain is GAGVSQSPRYKVAKRGQDVALRCDPISGHVSLFWYQQALGQGPEFLTYFQNEAQLDKSGLPSDRFFAERPEGSVSTLKIQRTQQEDSAVYLCASSLGQGVGAFFGQGTRLTVV.

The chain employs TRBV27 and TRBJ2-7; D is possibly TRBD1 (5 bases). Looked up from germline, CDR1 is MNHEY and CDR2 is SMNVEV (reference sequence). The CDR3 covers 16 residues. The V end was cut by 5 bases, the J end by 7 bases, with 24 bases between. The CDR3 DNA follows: TGTGCCAGCAGTCAGCCCCCAGGGAAAGGTACGCGGGAGCAGTACTTC. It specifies CASSQPPGKGTREQYF.

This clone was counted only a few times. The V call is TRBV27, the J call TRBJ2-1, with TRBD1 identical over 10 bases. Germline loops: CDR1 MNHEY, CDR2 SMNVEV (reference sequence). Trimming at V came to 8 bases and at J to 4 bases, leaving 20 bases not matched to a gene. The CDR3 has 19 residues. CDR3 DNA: TGTGCCAGCGTTCCCCTCATACCGGGACAGGGGAGAACTTACAATGAGCAGTTCTTC. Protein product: CASVPLIPGQGRTYNEQFF.

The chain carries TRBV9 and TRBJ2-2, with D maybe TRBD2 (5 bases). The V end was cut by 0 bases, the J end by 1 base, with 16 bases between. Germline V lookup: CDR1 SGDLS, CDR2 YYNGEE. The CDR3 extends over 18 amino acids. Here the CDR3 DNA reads TGTGCCAGCAGCGTAGCCCGACTATACCGCAAGAACACCGGGGAGCTGTTTTTT. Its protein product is CASSVARLYRKNTGELFF.

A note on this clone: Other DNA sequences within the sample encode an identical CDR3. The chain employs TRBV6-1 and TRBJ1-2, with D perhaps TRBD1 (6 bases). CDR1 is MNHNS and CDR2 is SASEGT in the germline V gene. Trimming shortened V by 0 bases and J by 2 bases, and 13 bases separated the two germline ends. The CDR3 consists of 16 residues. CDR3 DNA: TGTGCCAGCAGTGAAGCGCTCAAGACAGGAAACTATGGCTACACCTTC. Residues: CASSEALKTGNYGYTF.

CDR3 bases: TGTGCCAGCAGTGAAGCACCTCTCCGGGGACAGGGGCTAGGAGAGACCCAGTACTTC. Amino acid sequence: CASSEAPLRGQGLGETQYF. The chain joins TRBV2 to TRBJ2-5, with 10 bases matching TRBD1. The CDR3 has 19 amino acids. Unmatched junction bases numbered 14, after V lost 0 bases and J lost 4 bases. Germline lookup yields CDR1 SNHLY and CDR2 FYNNEI.

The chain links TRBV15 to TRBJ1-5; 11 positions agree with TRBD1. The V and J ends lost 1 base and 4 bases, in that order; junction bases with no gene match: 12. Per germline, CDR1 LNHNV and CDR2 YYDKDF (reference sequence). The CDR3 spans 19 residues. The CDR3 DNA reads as TGTGCCACCAGCAGAGTAGAGGGGACCGGGACAGGGGGAAATCAGCCCCAGCATTTT. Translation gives CATSRVEGTGTGGNQPQHF. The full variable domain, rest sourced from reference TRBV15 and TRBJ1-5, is DAMVIQNPRYQVTQFGKPVTLSCSQTLNHNVMYWYQQKSSQAPKLLFHYYDKDFNNEADTPDNFQSRRPNTSFCFLDIRSPGLGDTAMYLCATSRVEGTGTGGNQPQHFGDGTRLSIL.

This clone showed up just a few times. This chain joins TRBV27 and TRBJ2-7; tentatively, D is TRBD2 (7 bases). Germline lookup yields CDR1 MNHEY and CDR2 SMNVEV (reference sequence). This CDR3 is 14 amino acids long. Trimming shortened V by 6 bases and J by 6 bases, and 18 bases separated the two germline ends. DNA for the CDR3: TGTGCCAGCAGAGGGGGGAGGGGTGTAACCGAGCAGTACTTC. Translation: CASRGGRGVTEQYF.

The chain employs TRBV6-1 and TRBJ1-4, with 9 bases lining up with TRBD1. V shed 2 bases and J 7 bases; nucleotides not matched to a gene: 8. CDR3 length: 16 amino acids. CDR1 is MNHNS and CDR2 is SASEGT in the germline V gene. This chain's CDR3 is CASSERVGQGSEKLFF. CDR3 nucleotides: TGTGCCAGCAGTGAAAGGGTCGGACAGGGGAGTGAAAAACTGTTTTTT.

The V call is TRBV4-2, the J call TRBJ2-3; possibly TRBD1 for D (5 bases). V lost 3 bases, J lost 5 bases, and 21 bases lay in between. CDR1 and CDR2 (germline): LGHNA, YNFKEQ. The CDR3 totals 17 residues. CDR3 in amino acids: CASSHPPGGRVGDTQYF. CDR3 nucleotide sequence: TGTGCCAGCAGCCATCCCCCAGGTGGCAGGGTTGGAGATACGCAGTATTTT.

This CDR3 is CASSLGQRPTDTQYF. The CDR3 bases are TGTGCCAGCAGCTTAGGGCAGCGCCCCACAGATACGCAGTATTTT. The chain couples TRBV7-2 to TRBJ2-3; D not certain. Deletions cut 1 base from V and 2 bases from J, with 10 bases between. The CDR3 spans 15 residues. From germline, CDR1 is SGHTA and CDR2 FQGNSA. The complete variable domain, with remaining parts taken from reference TRBV7-2 and TRBJ2-3, reads GAGVSQSPSNKVTEKGKDVELRCDPISGHTALYWYRQSLGQGLEFLIYFQGNSAPDKSGLPSDRFSAERTGGSVSTLTIQRTQQEDSAVYLCASSLGQRPTDTQYFGPGTRLTVL.

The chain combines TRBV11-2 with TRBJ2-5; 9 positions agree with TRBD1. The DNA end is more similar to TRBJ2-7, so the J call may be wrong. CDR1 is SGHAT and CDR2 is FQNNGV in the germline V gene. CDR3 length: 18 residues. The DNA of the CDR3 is TGTGCCAGCACCTGGGACAGGGATCCTTTTTCGAGCTCCTACGAGCAGTACTTC. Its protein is CASTWDRDPFSSSYEQYF.

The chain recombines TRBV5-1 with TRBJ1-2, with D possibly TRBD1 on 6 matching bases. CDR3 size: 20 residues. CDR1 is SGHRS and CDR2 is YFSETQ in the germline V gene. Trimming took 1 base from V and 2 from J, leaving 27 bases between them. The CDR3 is CASSLYYRGAGESQNYGYTF. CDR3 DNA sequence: TGCGCCAGCAGCTTGTATTATCGTGGGGCAGGGGAGTCACAAAACTATGGCTACACCTTC.

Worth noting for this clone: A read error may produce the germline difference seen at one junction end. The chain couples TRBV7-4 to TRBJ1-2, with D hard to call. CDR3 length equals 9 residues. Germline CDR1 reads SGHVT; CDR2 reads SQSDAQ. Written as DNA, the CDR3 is TGTGCCAGCAGCTTAGGAGGCCACTTC. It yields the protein CASSLGGHF. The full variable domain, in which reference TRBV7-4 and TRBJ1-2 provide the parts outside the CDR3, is GAGVSQSPRYKVAKRGRDVALRCDSISGHVTLYWYRQTLGQGSEVLTYSQSDAQRDKSGRPSGRFSAERPERSVSTLKIQRTEQGDSAVYLCASSLGGHFGSGTRLTVV.

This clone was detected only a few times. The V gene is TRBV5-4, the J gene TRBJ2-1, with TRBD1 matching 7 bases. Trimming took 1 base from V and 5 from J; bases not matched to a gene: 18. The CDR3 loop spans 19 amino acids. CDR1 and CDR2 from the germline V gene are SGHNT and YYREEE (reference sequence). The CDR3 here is CASSLLATGVPHPHNEQFF. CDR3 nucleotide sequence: TGTGCCAGCAGCTTGTTGGCCACAGGGGTACCACACCCCCACAATGAGCAGTTCTTC. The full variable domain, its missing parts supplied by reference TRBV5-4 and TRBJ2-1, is ETGVTQSPTHLIKTRGQQVTLRCSSQSGHNTVSWYQQALGQGPQFIFQYYREEENGRGNFPPRFSGLQFPNYSSELNVNALELDDSALYLCASSLLATGVPHPHNEQFFGPGTRLTVL.

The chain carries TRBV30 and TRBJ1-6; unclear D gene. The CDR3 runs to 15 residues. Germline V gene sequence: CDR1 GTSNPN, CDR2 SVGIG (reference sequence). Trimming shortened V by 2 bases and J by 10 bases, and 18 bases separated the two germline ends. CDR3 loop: CAWSKFRPTGSPLHF. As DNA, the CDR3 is TGTGCCTGGAGTAAATTTCGACCTACGGGATCACCCCTCCACTTT.

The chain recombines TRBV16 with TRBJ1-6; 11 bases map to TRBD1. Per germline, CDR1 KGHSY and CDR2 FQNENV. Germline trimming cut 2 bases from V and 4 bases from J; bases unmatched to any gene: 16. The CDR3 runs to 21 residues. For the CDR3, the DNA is TGTGCCAGCAGCCAACCCCTGGACAGGGGGCCCGCTTTAACGTATAATTCACCCCTCCACTTT. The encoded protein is CASSQPLDRGPALTYNSPLHF.